Presented here are 27 T cell receptor beta chains from one specimen sequenced in a study of PD-L1 blockade in urothelial cancer. Specified time point: peripheral blood 6 weeks after treatment start. The table came from immunoSEQ multiplex PCR; TCRdb's copy has only in-frame clones and leaves some out. The table shows 30,000 or so clones, with roughly 87% occurring only once. The source material was PBMCs, sampled around atezolizumab (anti-PD-L1) treatment. The source of these receptors is a man older than 75 with urothelial cancer.

This chain joins TRBV27 and TRBJ2-3, with D possibly TRBD1 on 6 matching bases. This CDR3 contains 15 residues. The V gene lost 5 bases and the J gene lost 1 base, with 13 bases spanning the gap. Germline-derived CDR1 and CDR2 are MNHEY and SMNVEV (reference sequence). DNA of the CDR3: TGTGCCAGCAGTGCAGGGGCCCCCCGCACAGATACGCAGTATTTT. Translated, it gives CASSAGAPRTDTQYF.

The chain carries TRBV6-5 and TRBJ1-2, with 8 nucleotides matching TRBD1. Trimming at V came to 6 bases and at J to 6 bases, leaving 9 bases not matched to a gene. Germline loops: CDR1 MNHEY, CDR2 SVGAGI. The CDR3 loop spans 14 amino acids. The CDR3 protein is CASRTTGGGNGYTF. As DNA, the CDR3 is TGTGCCAGCAGAACAACAGGGGGAGGTAATGGCTACACCTTC.

This chain links TRBV19 with TRBJ1-1; D remains ambiguous. The CDR3 extends over 14 amino acids. V was pared by 5 bases and J by 4 bases, with 14 bases between. Germline loops: CDR1 LNHDA, CDR2 SQIVND (reference sequence). The chain's CDR3 is CASSLKTAGTEAFF. As DNA, the CDR3 is TGTGCCAGTAGTCTCAAAACAGCGGGCACTGAAGCTTTCTTT.

The rearrangement uses TRBV19 and TRBJ1-3; the D gene is possibly TRBD1 (6 bases). With 7 bases removed from V and 8 bases from J, the gap between germline ends came to 15 bases. The CDR3 runs 13 residues. CDR1 and CDR2 from the germline V gene are LNHDA and SQIVND (reference sequence). CDR3 in amino acids: CASKDQGRDTIYF. CDR3 nucleotides: TGTGCCAGTAAAGACCAGGGGCGTGACACCATATATTTT. The variable domain in full, completed from reference TRBV19 and TRBJ1-3, reads DGGITQSPKYLFRKEGQNVTLSCEQNLNHDAMYWYRQDPGQGLRLIYYSQIVNDFQKGDIAEGYSVSREKKESFPLTVTSAQKNPTAFYLCASKDQGRDTIYFGEGSWLTVV.

The chain couples TRBV5-1 to TRBJ2-5; 7 bases are shared with TRBD1. After removal of 4 bases from V and 5 bases from J, the junction contained 11 bases not matched to a gene. The CDR3 has 15 amino acids. Germline loops: CDR1 SGHRS, CDR2 YFSETQ. The CDR3 coding sequence is TGCGCCAGCAGCCCTTTAACAGGGGTTCTCGAGACCCAGTACTTC. It encodes CASSPLTGVLETQYF.

V gene TRBV30 combines with J gene TRBJ1-5; D may be TRBD1 (6 bases). Germline loops: CDR1 GTSNPN, CDR2 SVGIG (reference sequence). Trimming cost V 2 bases and J 2 bases, with 16 bases left between them. The CDR3 consists of 16 residues. The CDR3 DNA reads as TGTGCCTGGAGTCGGTGGAAGGGGGTAGGCAATCAGCCCCAGCATTTT. It specifies CAWSRWKGVGNQPQHF.

The CDR3 loop is CASSYSRGFHNEQFF. For the CDR3, the DNA is TGTGCCAGCAGTTACTCGAGAGGGTTCCACAATGAGCAGTTCTTC. The chain joins TRBV6-5 to TRBJ2-1; the D gene is possibly TRBD2 (5 bases). This CDR3 contains 15 residues. The germline gives CDR1 MNHEY, CDR2 SVGAGI. The germline V and J ends were trimmed by 0 bases and 5 bases, with 11 bases remaining between them.

This rearrangement joins TRBV19 to TRBJ1-2; D uncertain. The CDR3 is made up of 15 amino acids. V dropped 1 base and J dropped 2 bases, with 11 bases sitting between them. The germline V gene encodes CDR1 LNHDA and CDR2 SQIVND (reference sequence). The CDR3 protein is CASSIGGATNYGYTF. The DNA of the CDR3 is TGTGCCAGTAGTATAGGAGGCGCGACGAACTATGGCTACACCTTC.

This chain links TRBV5-6 with TRBJ2-4, with TRBD1 identical over 8 bases. J lost 5 bases, V lost 2 bases, and 6 bases had no gene match. The CDR3 consists of 15 residues. CDR1 and CDR2 (germline): SGHDT, YYEEEE. The CDR3 sequence is CASSFPGGTQNIQYF. The CDR3 DNA follows: TGTGCCAGCAGCTTTCCAGGGGGCACCCAAAACATTCAGTACTTC.

The chain uses TRBV14 and TRBJ2-5, with D possibly being TRBD1 (6 bases). This CDR3 comprises 17 residues. The ends were cut back, 4 bases at V and 0 bases at J, with 18 bases in the middle. CDR1 SGHDN and CDR2 FVKESK come from the germline V gene. CDR3 nucleotide sequence: TGTGCCAGCAGCCCCATGGGTGCTGGGGGCTACCAAGAGACCCAGTACTTC. As protein: CASSPMGAGGYQETQYF. Full variable domain (outside the CDR3, taken from reference TRBV14 and TRBJ2-5): EAGVTQFPSHSVIEKGQTVTLRCDPISGHDNLYWYRRVMGKEIKFLLHFVKESKQDESGMPNNRFLAERTGGTYSTLKVQPAELEDSGVYFCASSPMGAGGYQETQYFGPGTRLLVL.

The chain links TRBV28 to TRBJ2-7; D is perhaps TRBD1 (6 bases). Germline CDR1 MDHEN, CDR2 SYDVKM. Trimming removed 2 bases at V and 4 bases at J, with 15 bases between. The CDR3 consists of 15 residues. The CDR3 bases are TGTGCCAGCAGTTTACCCGGGACAAAGGTTTACGAGCAGTACTTC. Residues: CASSLPGTKVYEQYF.

This chain connects TRBV5-1 to TRBJ1-3, with D possibly TRBD1 on 5 matching bases. The CDR3 consists of 15 residues. V lost 2 bases, J lost 2 bases, and 11 bases lay in between. CDR1 is SGHRS and CDR2 is YFSETQ in the germline V gene. In DNA, the CDR3 is TGCGCCAGCAGCTTTTCGCCAGGGCCTGGAAACACCATATATTTT. Its translation: CASSFSPGPGNTIYF. The whole variable domain, remainder taken from reference TRBV5-1 and TRBJ1-3, is KAGVTQTPRYLIKTRGQQVTLSCSPISGHRSVSWYQQTPGQGLQFLFEYFSETQRNKGNFPGRFSGRQFSNSRSEMNVSTLELGDSALYLCASSFSPGPGNTIYFGEGSWLTVV.

V and J are TRBV5-4 and TRBJ1-2; 10 positions agree with TRBD1. This CDR3 region has 16 residues. Germline V gene sequence: CDR1 SGHNT, CDR2 YYREEE (reference sequence). Trimming removed 3 bases from V and 8 bases from J; junction bases left unmatched: 13. This chain's CDR3 is CASSSQYPGQGGGYTF. DNA of the CDR3: TGTGCCAGCAGCTCCCAGTACCCAGGACAGGGGGGGGGCTACACCTTC.

The chain links TRBV7-8 to TRBJ1-2, with D maybe TRBD1 (6 bases). Trimming removed 2 bases from V and 0 bases from J, with 7 bases in between. The CDR3 is 14 amino acids. Germline CDR1 SGHVS, CDR2 FQNEAQ. The CDR3 is CASSLSGANYGYTF. The CDR3 DNA sequence: TGTGCCAGCAGCTTATCAGGGGCTAACTATGGCTACACCTTC.

The chain uses TRBV6-1 and TRBJ1-5; D is uncertain. Trimming took 2 bases from V and 1 from J, leaving 12 bases between them. Germline loops: CDR1 MNHNS, CDR2 SASEGT. The CDR3 has 16 residues. This CDR3 reads CASSEKGGGSNQPQHF. The DNA for the CDR3 is TGTGCCAGCAGTGAAAAAGGCGGAGGGAGCAATCAGCCCCAGCATTTT.

V usage is TRBV4-2 and J usage is TRBJ1-2; D gene uncertain. V lost 8 bases and J lost 0, with 7 bases in between. This CDR3 spans 12 amino acids. The germline V gene has CDR1 LGHNA and CDR2 YNFKEQ. Here the CDR3 reads CASAQSNYGYTF. In DNA form, the CDR3 reads TGTGCCAGCGCACAGTCTAACTATGGCTACACCTTC.

The rearrangement uses TRBV19 and TRBJ1-5, with D tentatively TRBD1 (6 bases). This CDR3 has 16 amino acids. CDR1 and CDR2 (germline): LNHDA, SQIVND (reference sequence). Trimming stripped 3 bases from V and 1 base from J, with 13 bases between. The CDR3: CASSIPGTKSNQPQHF. DNA for the CDR3: TGTGCCAGTAGTATCCCGGGGACAAAGAGCAATCAGCCCCAGCATTTT.

The chain is built from TRBV6-1 and TRBJ1-2, with TRBD1 matching over 10 bases. Per germline, CDR1 MNHNS and CDR2 SASEGT. This CDR3 comprises 15 residues. Trimming took 4 bases from V and 2 from J; bases not matched to a gene: 4. The CDR3 is CASSGPGQGNYGYTF. The CDR3, as DNA: TGTGCCAGCAGTGGACCGGGACAGGGGAACTATGGCTACACCTTC.

This chain joins TRBV27 and TRBJ2-3; no clear D gene. The CDR3 sequence is 14 residues long. Trimming pared 6 bases from V and 4 bases from J, leaving 14 bases between. CDR1 is MNHEY and CDR2 is SMNVEV in the germline V gene (reference sequence). Here the CDR3 reads CASSRPFEADTQYF. Written as DNA, the CDR3 is TGTGCCAGCAGCCGACCCTTCGAGGCAGATACGCAGTATTTT.

The V and J genes are TRBV5-1 and TRBJ2-1, with a tentative D call TRBD2 (6 bases). V was trimmed by 0 bases and J by 4 bases, leaving 14 bases between them. The length of the CDR3 is 16 residues. Germline assignment: CDR1 SGHRS and CDR2 YFSETQ. CDR3: CASSLGSSGPYNEQFF. The CDR3 DNA reads TGCGCCAGCAGCTTGGGTAGTAGCGGACCTTACAATGAGCAGTTCTTC.

This clone came up a few times. V is TRBV19 and J is TRBJ1-5; a possible D gene is TRBD1 (5 bases). With 3 bases removed from V and 9 bases from J, the gap between germline ends came to 18 bases. Germline V gene lookup returns CDR1 LNHDA and CDR2 SQIVND (reference sequence). This CDR3 spans 15 amino acids. Written as DNA, the CDR3 is TGTGCCAGTAGTATGCCGTACGGGGGTAAGGTGCCCCAGCATTTT. Translated, it gives CASSMPYGGKVPQHF.

V and J are TRBV7-9 and TRBJ1-2; possibly TRBD1 for D (6 bases). The germline V and J ends were trimmed by 1 base and 8 bases, with 17 bases remaining between them. Germline assignment: CDR1 SEHNR and CDR2 FQNEAQ (reference sequence). This CDR3 has 15 residues. The CDR3 loop is CASSLDSGTSTGYTF. Written as DNA, the CDR3 is TGTGCCAGCAGCTTAGACTCCGGGACAAGCACGGGCTACACCTTC.

This clone has just one count. The chain links TRBV5-6 to TRBJ1-2; 11 nucleotides agree with TRBD1. After removal of 3 bases from V and 2 bases from J, the junction contained 0 bases not matched to a gene. Germline V lookup: CDR1 SGHDT, CDR2 YYEEEE. CDR3 length: 14 residues. The CDR3 DNA reads as TGTGCCAGCAGCTGGGACAGGGGGAACTATGGCTACACCTTC. This codes for CASSWDRGNYGYTF.

This clone was recorded a few times. V is TRBV18 and J is TRBJ1-4, with 9 bases fitting TRBD1. Germline assignment: CDR1 KGHSH and CDR2 LQKENI. V shed 3 bases and J 7 bases; nucleotides not matched to a gene: 3. The CDR3 extends over 14 amino acids. The chain's CDR3 is CASSPGQGGEKLFF. DNA of the CDR3: TGTGCCAGCTCACCGGGACAGGGAGGTGAAAAACTGTTTTTT. Filled out from reference TRBV18 and TRBJ1-4, the complete variable domain reads NAGVMQNPRHLVRRRGQEARLRCSPMKGHSHVYWYRQLPEEGLKFMVYLQKENIIDESGMPKERFSAEFPKEGPSILRIQQVVRGDSAAYFCASSPGQGGEKLFFGSGTQLSVL.

The chain employs TRBV18 and TRBJ2-5, with a tentative D call TRBD2 (5 bases). Trimming removed 3 bases from V and 7 bases from J, with 9 bases in between. Germline CDR1 KGHSH, CDR2 LQKENI. The CDR3 is 12 amino acids. The CDR3 DNA reads as TGTGCCAGCTCACCTTTCGCGGGGACCCAGTACTTC. It specifies CASSPFAGTQYF.

The chain combines TRBV29-1 with TRBJ2-7; D not resolved. The germline gives CDR1 SQVTM, CDR2 ANQGSEA. V lost 6 bases, J lost 4 bases, and 10 bases lay in between. CDR3 length equals 11 residues. Here the CDR3 reads CSVYDAYEQYF. The DNA for the CDR3 is TGCAGCGTCTATGATGCTTACGAGCAGTACTTC.

The rearrangement uses TRBV9 and TRBJ2-5; tentatively, D is TRBD2 (6 bases). The CDR3 runs to 18 residues. Trimming removed 0 bases at V and 5 bases at J, with 23 bases between. Looked up from germline, CDR1 is SGDLS and CDR2 is YYNGEE. CDR3 coding DNA: TGTGCCAGCAGCGTAGTTTACGGGGGAATTATTCCCTTGGAGACCCAGTACTTC. It specifies CASSVVYGGIIPLETQYF.